This note documents a single TCR beta chain sequence. The sample comes from a study of T cell changes during pregnancy in multiple sclerosis. Only in-frame clones appear in the TCRdb table, and some are missing; sequencing was by immunoSEQ multiplex PCR. Of around 80,000 clones detected, roughly 94% appear once; the ten largest clones hold more than 1.4%. Germline CDR1 is LNHDA and CDR2 is SQIVND (reference sequence). J was trimmed by 7 bases and V by 5 bases; bases with no gene match: 4. The CDR3 consists of 12 residues. The sequencing used peripheral blood, collected before pregnancy. This clonotype originated in a female donor with multiple sclerosis, enrolled in a pregnancy study. The rearrangement joins TRBV19 to TRBJ1-1; the match to TRBD1 covers 7 bases. CDR3 in DNA: TGTGCCAGTAGTCACAGGGGTGGTGAAGCTTTCTTT. Protein: CASSHRGGEAFF.